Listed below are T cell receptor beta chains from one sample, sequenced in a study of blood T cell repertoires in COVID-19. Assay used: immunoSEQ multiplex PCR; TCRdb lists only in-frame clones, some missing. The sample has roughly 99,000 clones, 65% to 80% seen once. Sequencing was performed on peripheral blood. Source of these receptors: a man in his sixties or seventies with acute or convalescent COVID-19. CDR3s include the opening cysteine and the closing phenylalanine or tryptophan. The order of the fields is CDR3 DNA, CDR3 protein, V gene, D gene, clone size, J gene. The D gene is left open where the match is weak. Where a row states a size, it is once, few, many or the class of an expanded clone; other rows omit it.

CDR3 DNA: TGTGCCAGCTCAGGCGGGAGGCAGATCTCCTACGAGCAGTACTTC; CDR3 protein: CASSGGRQISYEQYF; V gene: TRBV6-5; D gene: TRBD2; clone size: -; J gene: TRBJ2-7
CDR3 DNA: TGCGCCAGCAGCCAATCGGTAGGGGTAGACCAGCCCCAGCATTTT; CDR3 protein: CASSQSVGVDQPQHF; V gene: TRBV4-3; D gene: -; clone size: -; J gene: TRBJ1-5
CDR3 DNA: TGTGCCAGCAGCCAAGTGGGCTACTCCTACACCTTC; CDR3 protein: CASSQVGYSYTF; V gene: TRBV3-1/TRBV3-2; D gene: -; clone size: -; J gene: TRBJ1-2
CDR3 DNA: TGTGCCACCAGTGATCCAGGGGAGGGGGAAGAGACCCAGTACTTC; CDR3 protein: CATSDPGEGEETQYF; V gene: TRBV24-1; D gene: -; clone size: -; J gene: TRBJ2-5
CDR3 DNA: TGTGCCAGCAGCCCACAGGACGCCGGGGAGCTGTTTTTT; CDR3 protein: CASSPQDAGELFF; V gene: TRBV7-2; D gene: -; clone size: -; J gene: TRBJ2-2
CDR3 DNA: TGTGCCAGCAGCTTGAACCGAGAGGGTTGGGACACTGAAGCTTTCTTT; CDR3 protein: CASSLNREGWDTEAFF; V gene: TRBV5-5; D gene: -; clone size: -; J gene: TRBJ1-1
CDR3 DNA: TGTGCCAGTAGTTTTCGGGCAGGGACAGCCTATCAGCCCCAGCATTTT; CDR3 protein: CASSFRAGTAYQPQHF; V gene: TRBV19; D gene: TRBD1; clone size: -; J gene: TRBJ1-5
CDR3 DNA: TGTGCCAGCAGCACAGGGAACTCTGGAAACACCATATATTTT; CDR3 protein: CASSTGNSGNTIYF; V gene: TRBV7-9; D gene: -; clone size: few; J gene: TRBJ1-3
CDR3 DNA: TGCGCCAGCAGCAGAACAGGGCCGGAGACCCAGTACTTC; CDR3 protein: CASSRTGPETQYF; V gene: TRBV5-1; D gene: -; clone size: -; J gene: TRBJ2-5
CDR3 DNA: TGTGCCAGCAGTTTAATCGCCGGTTCACCCCTCCACTTT; CDR3 protein: CASSLIAGSPLHF; V gene: TRBV12-3/TRBV12-4; D gene: -; clone size: -; J gene: TRBJ1-6
CDR3 DNA: TGTGCCAGCAGCTTGGAACGGGGGGGTGACCAAGAGACCCAGTACTTC; CDR3 protein: CASSLERGGDQETQYF; V gene: TRBV5-4; D gene: TRBD2; clone size: -; J gene: TRBJ2-5
CDR3 DNA: TGTGCCAGCAGTGACCCCAGGGTATCGGGCGGCTATAATTCACCCCTCCACTTT; CDR3 protein: CASSDPRVSGGYNSPLHF; V gene: TRBV6-1; D gene: -; clone size: many; J gene: TRBJ1-6
CDR3 DNA: TGTGCCAGCAGCCAAGATCTACGGCAGGGGTCGAACACCGGGGAGCTGTTTTTT; CDR3 protein: CASSQDLRQGSNTGELFF; V gene: TRBV3-1/TRBV3-2; D gene: -; clone size: -; J gene: TRBJ2-2
CDR3 DNA: TGTGCCAGCAGCTTGTCGGGACAGGTGAAGGTCTACACCTTC; CDR3 protein: CASSLSGQVKVYTF; V gene: TRBV5-8; D gene: TRBD1; clone size: -; J gene: TRBJ1-2
CDR3 DNA: TGCGCCAGCAGTCCAAATAACAGGGGTAACAATCAGCCCCAGCATTTT; CDR3 protein: CASSPNNRGNNQPQHF; V gene: TRBV10-1; D gene: TRBD1; clone size: few; J gene: TRBJ1-5
CDR3 DNA: TGTGCCAGCAGCCAGGGACAGGCTCAGCCCCAGCATTTT; CDR3 protein: CASSQGQAQPQHF; V gene: TRBV3-1/TRBV3-2; D gene: TRBD1; clone size: few; J gene: TRBJ1-5
CDR3 DNA: TGTGCCAGCAGTTACGAGGGGGCGGACGATGACTATGGCTACACCTTC; CDR3 protein: CASSYEGADDDYGYTF; V gene: TRBV6-6; D gene: TRBD1; clone size: -; J gene: TRBJ1-2
CDR3 DNA: TGTGCCAGCAGCTCTCTAGCGGGGGTGACAGATACGCAGTATTTT; CDR3 protein: CASSSLAGVTDTQYF; V gene: TRBV7-3; D gene: TRBD2; clone size: -; J gene: TRBJ2-3
CDR3 DNA: TGTGCCAGCAGCTTCCCCGGGACTAGCGGTGGCACAGATACGCAGTATTTT; CDR3 protein: CASSFPGTSGGTDTQYF; V gene: TRBV5-8; D gene: TRBD2; clone size: -; J gene: TRBJ2-3
CDR3 DNA: TGTGCCAGCAGTCACCTAACAGAGCAAGGCCGGTTCGTAAATGAGCAGTTCTTC; CDR3 protein: CASSHLTEQGRFVNEQFF; V gene: TRBV6-6; D gene: -; clone size: -; J gene: TRBJ2-1